These 18 T cell receptor beta chains were sequenced from one sample in a study of metastatic and nonmetastatic thyroid tumors. Patients underwent thyroid surgery, and none had received any treatment before it. From the PCR reads, TCRdb re-called clones with MiXCR. In the table there are 20,000 to 30,000 clones, approximately 20% of which are singletons. The sample comprised blood. All receptors come from a female donor with papillary thyroid cancer or a benign thyroid nodule (not recorded which). Some clones in this sample may be carry-over from other donors' samples.

This clone was found many times. This chain connects TRBV20-1 to TRBJ2-3, with TRBD2 matching 9 bases. Germline lookup yields CDR1 DFQATT and CDR2 SNEGSKA (reference sequence). The CDR3 is 14 residues long. V lost 5 bases and J lost 4; bases outside the gene matches: 7. This chain's CDR3 is CSAVWTSEADTQYF. CDR3 bases: TGCAGTGCTGTGTGGACTAGCGAGGCAGATACGCAGTATTTT.

Ten or more counts support this clone. This chain links TRBV10-3 with TRBJ2-3; 9 nucleotides line up with TRBD2. The CDR3 consists of 15 residues. Losses at the gene ends were 4 bases for V and 6 bases for J; bases not matched to a gene: 8. CDR1 ENHRY and CDR2 SYGVKD come from the germline V gene. CDR3 sequence reads: CAISGGRAKKDTQYF. CDR3 DNA: TGTGCCATCAGTGGCGGGAGGGCCAAAAAGGATACGCAGTATTTT.

This clone was counted only a few times. The chain recombines TRBV6-2 or TRBV6-3 with TRBJ2-7; perhaps TRBD1 as D (6 bases). The V end was cut by 2 bases, the J end by 3 bases, with 14 bases between. The CDR3 consists of 15 residues. Per the germline V gene, CDR1 is MNHEY and CDR2 is SVGEGT. CDR3 residues: CASSYGTRKFYEQYF. DNA of the CDR3: TGTGCCAGCAGTTACGGGACACGGAAATTCTACGAGCAGTACTTC.

This clone was detected only a few times. The chain recombines TRBV6-4 with TRBJ2-3; TRBD2 matches at 14 bases. Germline lookup yields CDR1 MRHNA and CDR2 SNTAGT. This CDR3 region has 17 residues. Trimming removed 5 bases from V and 1 base from J; junction bases left unmatched: 5. CDR3: CASSKTSGRVGTDTQYF. The CDR3 DNA reads TGTGCCAGCAGTAAGACTAGCGGGAGGGTTGGCACAGATACGCAGTATTTT.

This clone was recorded many times. The gene calls are TRBV10-3 and TRBJ2-1; D unresolved. The CDR3 consists of 16 residues. Germline CDR1 ENHRY, CDR2 SYGVKD. V lost 4 bases to trimming and J lost 0 bases, with 13 bases between them. The CDR3 DNA reads as TGTGCCATCAGTGTGGGTCCGCAGACCTCCTACAATGAGCAGTTCTTC. Residues: CAISVGPQTSYNEQFF.

The chain employs TRBV6-1 and TRBJ2-5, with D perhaps TRBD1 or TRBD2 (6 bases each). The CDR3 loop spans 15 amino acids. V was cut by 5 bases and J by 2 bases, with 15 bases left in between. Per the germline V gene, CDR1 is MNHNS and CDR2 is SASEGT. The DNA for the CDR3 is TGTGCCAGCAGTCTGACCGGGGGCCTGCAAGAGACCCAGTACTTC. Protein sequence: CASSLTGGLQETQYF.

This clone came up many times. This sequence joins TRBV27 and TRBJ2-3; D is unclear. The CDR3 spans 13 residues. The ends were cut back, 6 bases at V and 1 base at J, with 8 bases in the middle. CDR1 MNHEY and CDR2 SMNVEV come from the germline V gene (reference sequence). CDR3 nucleotide sequence: TGTGCCAGCAGCATATCGGGCACAGATACGCAGTATTTT. It codes for CASSISGTDTQYF.

In its sample, this clone is medium-sized. The V and J genes are TRBV6-5 and TRBJ1-2, with 7 bases identical to TRBD1. Germline V gene data show CDR1 as MNHEY and CDR2 as SVGAGI. V lost 2 bases, J lost 5 bases, and 5 bases stayed unmatched. The CDR3 loop spans 14 amino acids. In nucleotides, the CDR3 is TGTGCCAGCAGTTACCGCGGGACAGATTATGGCTACACCTTC. Translation gives CASSYRGTDYGYTF.

This clone is classed as medium-sized (0.01 to 0.1%). The chain uses TRBV28 and TRBJ1-6; D is possibly TRBD1 (6 bases). In germline, CDR1 is MDHEN, CDR2 SYDVKM. The CDR3 is 16 amino acids. V lost 7 bases to trimming and J lost 10 bases, with 23 bases between them. The CDR3 here is CASTPGDTEASSPLHF. The CDR3 DNA reads TGTGCCAGCACCCCCGGGGACACCGAGGCCTCGTCACCCCTCCACTTT.

As to this clone: Compared with germline, one end of the junction differs, possibly owing to a read error. The chain recombines TRBV6-2 or TRBV6-3 with TRBJ2-5, with 11 nucleotides matching TRBD2. The CDR3 has 18 amino acids. Germline V gene lookup returns CDR1 MNHEY and CDR2 SVGEGT. The chain's CDR3 is CASSTGVAGGPCRETPYF. The CDR3 coding sequence is TGTGCCAGCAGCACGGGAGTAGCGGGGGGGCCTTGCAGGGAGACCCCGTACTTC.

This clone was recorded at least ten times. The rearrangement links TRBV19 to TRBJ1-4; weak D call: TRBD1 (5 bases). CDR1 LNHDA and CDR2 SQIVND come from the germline V gene (reference sequence). The CDR3 spans 13 residues. The ends were cut back, 7 bases at V and 8 bases at J, with 14 bases in the middle. CDR3 residues: CASTREEGEKLFF. The CDR3 coding sequence is TGTGCCAGTACCAGGGAGGAAGGCGAAAAACTGTTTTTT. Variable domain in full (rest from reference TRBV19 and TRBJ1-4): DGGITQSPKYLFRKEGQNVTLSCEQNLNHDAMYWYRQDPGQGLRLIYYSQIVNDFQKGDIAEGYSVSREKKESFPLTVTSAQKNPTAFYLCASTREEGEKLFFGSGTQLSVL.

This clone came up many times. This chain joins TRBV4-3 and TRBJ2-7; D is possibly TRBD1 (6 bases). The V end lost 0 bases, the J end lost 4 bases, and 16 bases lay between the germline ends. Looked up from germline, CDR1 is LGHNA and CDR2 is YSLEER. The CDR3 extends over 16 amino acids. The CDR3 DNA is TGCGCCAGCAGCCAAGATTATGGACAGCACTCTTACGAGCAGTACTTC. As protein: CASSQDYGQHSYEQYF.

This clone was seen many times. V and J are TRBV20-1 and TRBJ2-7, with no clear D. The CDR3 has 13 amino acids. In germline, CDR1 is DFQATT, CDR2 SNEGSKA (reference sequence). Trimming cost V 3 bases and J 3 bases, with 12 bases left between them. The CDR3 nucleotides are TGCAGTGCTAGTTCTAAACAGCACTACGAGCAGTACTTC. This gives the protein CSASSKQHYEQYF.

This clone was recorded a few times. The rearrangement uses TRBV12-3 or TRBV12-4 and TRBJ2-7; D is possibly TRBD1 (6 bases). Trimming pared 7 bases from V and 2 bases from J, leaving 27 bases between. This CDR3 region has 18 residues. The chain's CDR3 is CASIHHPPGHLTTYEQYF. The DNA for the CDR3 is TGTGCCAGCATCCATCACCCCCCGGGACATTTGACTACCTACGAGCAGTACTTC.

This clone occurred many times. This could be a read error, since a much larger clone is one nucleotide away. The chain joins TRBV28 to TRBJ1-2; 7 bases are a match to TRBD1. The CDR3 totals 13 residues. Trimming at V came to 2 bases and at J to 6 bases, leaving 3 bases not matched to a gene. Germline loops: CDR1 MDHEN, CDR2 SYDVKM. CDR3 nucleotide sequence: TGTGCCAGCAGTTTAAGGGGGCCCGATGGCTACACCTTC. This translates into CASSLRGPDGYTF.

This clone appeared many times. Germline is not matched at one junction end, which may reflect a read error. The gene calls are TRBV7-7 and TRBJ2-5; 8 bases are shared with TRBD2. Germline-derived CDR1 and CDR2 are SSHAT and FNYEAQ (reference sequence). This CDR3 spans 13 amino acids. The CDR3 loop reads CASSFTSGETQYF. CDR3 DNA: TGTGCTAGCAGCTTTACTAGCGGAGAGACCCAGTACTTC.

This clone is judged medium-sized. This chain joins TRBV12-3 or TRBV12-4 and TRBJ2-7; no firm D call. The CDR3 covers 12 residues. Trimming cost V 5 bases and J 3 bases, with 8 bases left between them. The CDR3 is CASSPRFYEQYF. The CDR3 nucleotides are TGTGCCAGCAGTCCCAGGTTCTACGAGCAGTACTTC.

This clone was seen at least ten times. The rearrangement uses TRBV3-1 and TRBJ1-2; 10 nucleotides align to TRBD1. Germline lookup yields CDR1 LGHDT and CDR2 YNNKEL (reference sequence). CDR3 length: 13 residues. The trim removed 4 bases at V and 8 bases at J, leaving 4 bases unmatched. Here the CDR3 reads CASSRGTGDGYTF. The CDR3 coding sequence is TGTGCCAGCAGCCGCGGGACAGGGGACGGCTACACCTTC.